This TCR beta chain came from a study of blood T cell repertoires in COVID-19. Background on the study: Specimens from acute and convalescent COVID-19 originated in the United States, Italy and Spain.

Germline-derived CDR1 and CDR2 are SGHNT and YYREEE (reference sequence). The CDR3 sequence is 16 residues long. V lost 0 bases to trimming and J lost 3 bases; unmatched junction nucleotides: 4. The protocol was immunoSEQ multiplex PCR, while the TCRdb copy is restricted to in-frame clones and leaves out a portion. The data show roughly 49,000 clones, with about 91% seen just once and roughly 5.3% held by the top ten. This clonotype was obtained from a man aged 55 to 69 with active COVID-19. The chain employs TRBV5-4 and TRBJ2-1; 9 positions agree with TRBD2. The specimen was peripheral blood. CDR3 sequence: CASSLGGGANYNEQFF. DNA of the CDR3: TGTGCCAGCAGCTTGGGCGGGGGGGCTAACTACAATGAGCAGTTCTTC.